Each of the 7 T cell receptor beta chains below was sequenced from the same sample in a study of blood T cell repertoires in COVID-19. This table comes from immunoSEQ multiplex PCR, and its TCRdb copy is limited to in-frame clones, with some not included. This table holds 390,000 or so clones, around 91% found once. Input material: PBMCs or T cells enriched from blood (not recorded which). These receptors originate from a man aged 18 to 30 who had recovered from COVID-19.

The rearrangement links TRBV13 to TRBJ2-1, with TRBD1 matching over 9 bases. The ends lost 4 bases at V and 10 bases at J; junction bases unmatched: 8. This CDR3 is built from 14 residues. Germline V gene data show CDR1 as PRHDT and CDR2 as FYEKMQ (reference sequence). Written as DNA, the CDR3 is TGTGCCAGCAGCTCATACCGGGACAGGGAAGAGCAGTTCTTC. It specifies CASSSYRDREEQFF. Drawing the rest from reference TRBV13 and TRBJ2-1, the complete variable domain is AAGVIQSPRHLIKEKRETATLKCYPIPRHDTVYWYQQGPGQDPQFLISFYEKMQSDKGSIPDRFSAQQFSDYHSELNMSSLELGDSALYFCASSSYRDREEQFFGPGTRLTVL.

The rearrangement joins TRBV11-2 to TRBJ2-2; 8 bases match TRBD1. Losses at the gene ends were 9 bases for V and 1 base for J; bases not matched to a gene: 4. Germline values: CDR1 SGHAT, CDR2 FQNNGV. The length of the CDR3 is 14 residues. The CDR3 sequence is CASQQGGNTGELFF. The CDR3 region has the DNA TGTGCCAGTCAACAGGGGGGGAACACCGGGGAGCTGTTTTTT.

This chain links TRBV15 with TRBJ1-5, with D possibly being TRBD1 (5 bases). Germline CDR1 LNHNV, CDR2 YYDKDF (reference sequence). The germline V and J ends were trimmed by 2 bases and 2 bases, with 16 bases remaining between them. CDR3 length equals 17 residues. This chain's CDR3 is CATSRRYTGGGNQPQHF. CDR3 in DNA: TGTGCCACCAGCAGACGATACACGGGAGGGGGCAATCAGCCCCAGCATTTT.

This chain links TRBV2 with TRBJ2-3; 12 nucleotides line up with TRBD2. The CDR3 contains 15 residues. CDR1 SNHLY and CDR2 FYNNEI come from the germline V gene. V was pared by 2 bases and J by 3 bases, with 0 bases of the junction left unmatched. The CDR3 region is CASSETSGGTDTQYF. CDR3 in DNA: TGTGCCAGCAGTGAAACTAGCGGGGGGACAGATACGCAGTATTTT. Full variable domain (rest looked up from reference TRBV2 and TRBJ2-3): EPEVTQTPSHQVTQMGQEVILRCVPISNHLYFYWYRQILGQKVEFLVSFYNNEISEKSEIFDDQFSVERPDGSNFTLKIRSTKLEDSAMYFCASSETSGGTDTQYFGPGTRLTVL.

Comments on this clone: The identical CDR3 is also encoded by other nucleotide sequences in the sample. CDR3 in amino acids: CASSSPGQGAYEQYF. In DNA form, the CDR3 reads TGTGCCAGCAGCTCACCGGGACAGGGGGCCTACGAGCAGTACTTC. This chain connects TRBV28 to TRBJ2-7; 11 nucleotides align to TRBD1. The CDR3 contains 15 residues. The germline CDR1 and CDR2 sequences are MDHEN and SYDVKM. V was clipped by 6 bases and J by 2 bases; unmatched bases: 6. Based on the CDR3 plus reference TRBV28 and TRBJ2-7, the full variable domain is DVKVTQSSRYLVKRTGEKVFLECVQDMDHENMFWYRQDPGLGLRLIYFSYDVKMKEKGDIPEGYSVSREKKERFSLILESASTNQTSMYLCASSSPGQGAYEQYFGPGTRLTVT.

The J gene is TRBJ1-6, the V gene TRBV10-3; the D gene is possibly TRBD1 (6 bases). CDR1 is ENHRY, CDR2 SYGVKD, per germline. The V gene lost 0 bases and the J gene lost 2 bases, with 8 bases spanning the gap. CDR3 size: 16 residues. CDR3 DNA sequence: TGTGCCATCAGTGAGTCGGGGGCGACCTATAATTCACCCCTCCACTTT. This gives the protein CAISESGATYNSPLHF.

The count of this clone is one. V is TRBV9 and J is TRBJ2-3, with 11 bases lining up with TRBD2. Losses at the gene ends were 2 bases for V and 0 bases for J; bases not matched to a gene: 5. The CDR3 sequence is 17 residues long. Germline CDR1 is SGDLS and CDR2 is YYNGEE. Written as DNA, the CDR3 is TGTGCCAGCAGCGTCCGGGTAGCGGGGGGGAGCACAGATACGCAGTATTTT. Translating it yields CASSVRVAGGSTDTQYF.